Below, 18 T cell receptor beta chains from the same sample are listed, as sequenced in a study of T cell responses to AZD1222 COVID-19 vaccine. The assay was immunoSEQ multiplex PCR, and TCRdb's table has in-frame clones only and misses some. The sample consists of about 130,000 clones, 90% of them appearing once. Sequencing used peripheral blood, obtained on day 0 of MenACWY control vaccination. The receptor source for this set is an adult in good health.

The chain recombines TRBV7-6 with TRBJ1-5; D unclear. Looked up from germline, CDR1 is SGHVS and CDR2 is FNYEAQ. V was clipped by 11 bases and J by 0 bases, with 8 bases between them. The CDR3 totals 12 residues. This chain's CDR3 is CARRDSNQPQHF. Here the CDR3 DNA reads TGTGCCCGTCGGGATAGCAATCAGCCCCAGCATTTT. The entire variable domain, with the rest obtained from reference TRBV7-6 and TRBJ1-5, is as follows: GAGVSQSPRYKVTKRGQDVALRCDPISGHVSLYWYRQALGQGPEFLTYFNYEAQQDKSGLPNDRFSAERPEGSISTLTIQRTEQRDSAMYRCARRDSNQPQHFGDGTRLSIL.

This chain uses TRBV3-1 (or the pseudogene TRBV3-2) with TRBJ1-4; 8 bases are a match to TRBD1. Germline CDR1 and CDR2: LGHDT and YNNKEL (reference sequence). The CDR3 totals 15 residues. With V trimmed by 4 bases and J by 3 bases, 4 bases remained unmatched. The CDR3 DNA sequence: TGTGCCAGCAGCCGCAGGGGGCGTTCTAATGAAAAACTGTTTTTT. As protein: CASSRRGRSNEKLFF.

The chain combines TRBV10-3 with TRBJ1-4, with 10 bases aligning to TRBD1. After removal of 6 bases from V and 6 bases from J, the junction contained 4 bases not matched to a gene. The germline gives CDR1 ENHRY, CDR2 SYGVKD. The CDR3 sequence is 14 residues long. Written as DNA, the CDR3 is TGTGCCATCAGACCCGGGACAGGGGATGAAAAACTGTTTTTT. It is translated as CAIRPGTGDEKLFF.

V usage is TRBV9 and J usage is TRBJ2-7; TRBD1 matches 7 bases. CDR1 is SGDLS, CDR2 YYNGEE, per germline. The CDR3 is 15 amino acids. J was trimmed by 6 bases and V by 0 bases; bases with no gene match: 9. The DNA for the CDR3 is TGTGCCAGCAGCGTAGCCCAGGGGGAGAAATTCGAGCAGTACTTC. Its translation: CASSVAQGEKFEQYF.

This chain links TRBV5-4 with TRBJ1-1; D may be TRBD1 (5 bases). CDR1 is SGHNT and CDR2 is YYREEE in the germline V gene (reference sequence). CDR3 length: 15 amino acids. V lost 4 bases and J lost 1, with 14 bases in between. In DNA form, the CDR3 reads TGTGCCAGCAGCGGGGGTGGGTCAGGGAACACTGAAGCTTTCTTT. It specifies CASSGGGSGNTEAFF.

DNA of the CDR3: TGTGCCAGCAGTATAGACCAGGCGAACTACGAGCAGTACTTC. Encoded protein: CASSIDQANYEQYF. The J gene is TRBJ2-7, the V gene TRBV27; no clear D. The CDR3 spans 14 residues. Per germline, CDR1 MNHEY and CDR2 SMNVEV (reference sequence). V gave up 5 bases and J gave up 3 bases, with 14 bases separating them.

The chain's CDR3 is CARGRSGAFF. The CDR3 DNA reads TGTGCCAGAGGGCGGTCCGGAGCTTTCTTT. The J gene is TRBJ1-1, the V gene TRBV21-1. TRBV21-1 is deemed a pseudogene. CDR3 length: 10 amino acids.

This clone showed up just a few times. The chain is built from TRBV2 and TRBJ1-5; D is undetermined. Germline lookup yields CDR1 SNHLY and CDR2 FYNNEI. Trimming took off 5 bases at V and 1 base at J, with 9 bases between the two ends. The CDR3 has 14 amino acids. The CDR3 DNA follows: TGTGCCAGCAGTCCGGCCGCCAGCAATCAGCCCCAGCATTTT. Translating it yields CASSPAASNQPQHF.

The chain joins TRBV7-9 to TRBJ1-2, with D unclear. V was shortened by 7 bases and J by 1 base, with 7 bases between the two germline ends. The CDR3 consists of 12 residues. Per the germline V gene, CDR1 is SEHNR and CDR2 is FQNEAQ (reference sequence). CDR3 amino acids: CASNPFNYGYTF. DNA for the CDR3: TGTGCCAGCAACCCTTTTAACTATGGCTACACCTTC. The variable domain in full, with the rest retrieved from reference TRBV7-9 and TRBJ1-2, is DTGVSQNPRHKITKRGQNVTFRCDPISEHNRLYWYRQTLGQGPEFLTYFQNEAQLEKSRLLSDRFSAERPKGSFSTLEIQRTEQGDSAMYLCASNPFNYGYTFGSGTRLTVV.

This sequence joins TRBV4-1 and TRBJ2-1; 7 nucleotides match TRBD2. The CDR3 is 16 residues long. Trimming removed 4 bases from V and 0 bases from J; junction bases left unmatched: 6. CDR1 is MGHRA, CDR2 YSYEKL, per germline. In DNA, the CDR3 is TGCGCCAGCAGCCGATTCCTAGCGGACTCCTACAATGAGCAGTTCTTC. As protein: CASSRFLADSYNEQFF.

The V and J genes are TRBV6-5 and TRBJ2-1; 13 nucleotides match TRBD2. CDR1 is MNHEY and CDR2 is SVGAGI in the germline V gene. The CDR3 is made up of 15 amino acids. Germline trimming cut 5 bases from V and 6 bases from J; bases unmatched to any gene: 4. The CDR3 DNA reads TGTGCCAGCAGTCAACTAGCGGGGGGGCTCAATGAGCAGTTCTTC. Protein product: CASSQLAGGLNEQFF.

This rearrangement joins TRBV6-5 to TRBJ1-2; D is unclear. Trimming cost V 6 bases and J 4 bases, with 6 bases left between them. Per the germline V gene, CDR1 is MNHEY and CDR2 is SVGAGI. The CDR3 has 11 amino acids. CDR3 nucleotides: TGTGCCAGCAGAAGGATCTATGGCTACACCTTC. Its protein product is CASRRIYGYTF.

This rearrangement joins TRBV2 to TRBJ2-7; D remains unclear. This CDR3 contains 14 residues. With 2 bases removed from V and 0 bases from J, the gap between germline ends came to 8 bases. Germline CDR1 and CDR2: SNHLY and FYNNEI. CDR3 loop: CASSESRSSYEQYF. The CDR3 DNA sequence: TGTGCCAGCAGTGAATCCAGGTCCTCCTACGAGCAGTACTTC.

This clone showed up just once. The CDR3 here is CATLGVNTQYF. CDR3 coding DNA: TGTGCCACACTCGGGGTAAATACGCAGTATTTT. J is TRBJ2-3 and V is TRBV10-3; D is perhaps TRBD2 (5 bases). The V gene lost 10 bases and the J gene lost 7 bases, with 12 bases spanning the gap. CDR1 and CDR2 (germline): ENHRY, SYGVKD. The CDR3 spans 11 residues.

The rearrangement links TRBV11-2 to TRBJ2-4; weak D call: TRBD2 (5 bases). The CDR3 covers 17 residues. The V and J ends lost 3 bases and 8 bases respectively, with 23 bases between them. Germline V CDR1 and CDR2: SGHAT, FQNNGV. The CDR3: CASSFPGSQTELDIQYF. CDR3 DNA sequence: TGTGCCAGCAGCTTTCCGGGATCCCAAACGGAATTGGACATTCAGTACTTC.

The chain carries TRBV28 and TRBJ2-5; D unresolved. The germline V and J ends were trimmed by 1 base and 2 bases, with 5 bases remaining between them. This CDR3 has 13 amino acids. CDR1 MDHEN and CDR2 SYDVKM come from the germline V gene. CDR3 residues: CASSLLLQETQYF. CDR3 sequence (DNA): TGTGCCAGCAGTTTATTACTACAAGAGACCCAGTACTTC.

J is TRBJ2-1 and V is TRBV20-1; D is possibly TRBD2 (6 bases). The CDR3 loop spans 15 amino acids. Germline CDR1 reads DFQATT; CDR2 reads SNEGSKA (reference sequence). V was shortened by 3 bases and J by 5 bases, with 17 bases between the two germline ends. The CDR3 bases are TGCAGTGCTAGTAGGGGACTCCAAGAGAACAATGAGCAGTTCTTC. Its protein is CSASRGLQENNEQFF.

Only one count was recorded for this clone. The V and J genes are TRBV11-2 and TRBJ2-5, with D possibly being TRBD1 or TRBD2 (5 bases each). V was cut by 5 bases and J by 4 bases, with 20 bases left in between. There are 16 residues in the CDR3. Germline V CDR1 and CDR2: SGHAT, FQNNGV. The CDR3 loop reads CASSLLRDHPPETQYF. CDR3 sequence (DNA): TGTGCCAGCAGCCTGTTACGGGACCATCCCCCAGAGACCCAGTACTTC.